This is a list of T cell receptor beta chains from one sample in a study of blood T cell repertoires in COVID-19. Some clones are missing from TCRdb's copy, which holds only in-frame ones; the method was immunoSEQ multiplex PCR. The sample records 110,000 or so clones, more than 70% being singletons. Sequencing input: peripheral blood. The receptor source for this set is a woman aged 60-75 years with COVID-19, enrolled during active disease. The CDR3 runs from the conserved cysteine through the conserved F or W. Size is stated for part of the rows, as once, few or many counts, or as a class when the clone is expanded.

clone_size: .; j_call: TRBJ2-3; v_call: TRBV4-2; cdr3_aa: CASSLRTGGSTDTQYF
clone_size: .; j_call: TRBJ2-5; v_call: TRBV19; cdr3_aa: CASSIGTPNEETQYF
clone_size: few; j_call: TRBJ1-2; v_call: TRBV5-1; cdr3_aa: CASSLAGQGLGYTF
clone_size: .; j_call: TRBJ1-3; v_call: TRBV5-1; cdr3_aa: CASSQSFRDTIYF
clone_size: .; j_call: TRBJ1-5; v_call: TRBV15; cdr3_aa: CATSGQGRNQPQHF
clone_size: .; j_call: TRBJ2-3; v_call: TRBV29-1; cdr3_aa: CSVEKGGVSTDTQYF
clone_size: .; j_call: TRBJ2-3; v_call: TRBV4-3; cdr3_aa: CASSPRTGGGDTQYF
clone_size: .; j_call: TRBJ2-7; v_call: TRBV18; cdr3_aa: CASSPPGQGGSYEQYF
clone_size: .; j_call: TRBJ2-7; v_call: TRBV7-9; cdr3_aa: CASSSAAGSVYEQYF
clone_size: .; j_call: TRBJ1-5; v_call: TRBV3-1/TRBV3-2; cdr3_aa: CASSQDQLGPPQHF
clone_size: .; j_call: TRBJ2-1; v_call: TRBV7-6; cdr3_aa: CASSSEGLRDNEQFF
clone_size: .; j_call: TRBJ1-1; v_call: TRBV20-1; cdr3_aa: CSPERGTEAFF
clone_size: .; j_call: TRBJ1-5; v_call: TRBV20-1; cdr3_aa: CSASAGISSNQPQHF
clone_size: .; j_call: TRBJ1-2; v_call: TRBV6-5; cdr3_aa: CASSPGFTPYGYTF
clone_size: once; j_call: TRBJ1-5; v_call: TRBV6-1; cdr3_aa: CASSEGANHQPQHF
clone_size: once; j_call: TRBJ1-2; v_call: TRBV7-9; cdr3_aa: CASSLGQSYGYTF
clone_size: .; j_call: TRBJ1-1; v_call: TRBV5-4; cdr3_aa: CASSLRGVNTEAFF
clone_size: .; j_call: TRBJ1-2; v_call: TRBV5-1; cdr3_aa: CASSLSTTERPGQGRAYGYTF
clone_size: .; j_call: TRBJ1-2; v_call: TRBV6-4; cdr3_aa: CASSAQTGVGYTF
clone_size: .; j_call: TRBJ2-5; v_call: TRBV29-1; cdr3_aa: CSLRHRLQETQYF
clone_size: .; j_call: TRBJ2-7; v_call: TRBV20-1; cdr3_aa: CSAGLVHF
clone_size: .; j_call: TRBJ2-2; v_call: TRBV3-1/TRBV3-2; cdr3_aa: CASSPIQGVLTGELFF
clone_size: .; j_call: TRBJ2-1; v_call: TRBV9; cdr3_aa: CASSSPGAYNEQFF
clone_size: .; j_call: TRBJ1-5; v_call: TRBV4-1; cdr3_aa: CASSQNAVGNQPQHF
clone_size: .; j_call: TRBJ2-3; v_call: TRBV3-1/TRBV3-2; cdr3_aa: CASSQASTDTQYF
clone_size: .; j_call: TRBJ1-3; v_call: TRBV30; cdr3_aa: CAWSGPPQTRLGNTIYF
clone_size: .; j_call: TRBJ2-1; v_call: TRBV23-1; cdr3_aa: CASSQDGPGPNSYNEQFF
clone_size: .; j_call: TRBJ1-3; v_call: TRBV7-9; cdr3_aa: CASSRRSWGEVIGNTIYF
clone_size: .; j_call: TRBJ2-7; v_call: TRBV9; cdr3_aa: CASSSRRGVPLTYEQYF
clone_size: .; j_call: TRBJ2-7; v_call: TRBV7-2; cdr3_aa: CASSIGGYGSGEQYF
clone_size: few; j_call: TRBJ2-4; v_call: TRBV10-2; cdr3_aa: CAGSPGTGAEAKNIQYF
clone_size: once; j_call: TRBJ2-2; v_call: TRBV7-3; cdr3_aa: CASSPDRAGTGELFF
clone_size: .; j_call: TRBJ1-2; v_call: TRBV10-3; cdr3_aa: CATQGLDYGYTF
clone_size: .; j_call: TRBJ1-2; v_call: TRBV12-5; cdr3_aa: CASGLVAGGVYGYTF
clone_size: once; j_call: TRBJ1-2; v_call: TRBV5-1; cdr3_aa: CASSVSGESYGYTF
clone_size: once; j_call: TRBJ1-2; v_call: TRBV6-1; cdr3_aa: CASSDRGDGYTF
clone_size: .; j_call: TRBJ1-4; v_call: TRBV5-1; cdr3_aa: CASSLGPQGATNEKLFF
clone_size: .; j_call: TRBJ2-5; v_call: TRBV10-3; cdr3_aa: CAITKSRDQETQYF
clone_size: few; j_call: TRBJ1-2; v_call: TRBV19; cdr3_aa: CASSNRDYGYTF
clone_size: many; j_call: TRBJ2-7; v_call: TRBV7-2; cdr3_aa: CASSLGPTGTGLYEQYF
clone_size: .; j_call: TRBJ2-1; v_call: TRBV24-1; cdr3_aa: CATSDRLAGRNEQFF
clone_size: .; j_call: TRBJ2-5; v_call: TRBV29-1; cdr3_aa: CSVAGLQETQYF
clone_size: .; j_call: TRBJ1-2; v_call: TRBV7-3; cdr3_aa: CASSPGQGDYGYTF
clone_size: .; j_call: TRBJ2-7; v_call: TRBV7-2; cdr3_aa: CASSFSGGAYEQYF
clone_size: .; j_call: TRBJ1-4; v_call: TRBV28; cdr3_aa: CASSLGDRANEKLFF